This TCR beta chain was sequenced during a study of blood T cell repertoires in COVID-19. About the study: Sites across the United States, Italy and Spain contributed samples from acute and convalescent COVID-19. PBMCs, B-cell-depleted T cells, or T cells were the source of the cDNA or gDNA that made up the material.

The germline V gene has CDR1 MNHEY and CDR2 SVGEGT. The CDR3 has 17 residues. V shed 2 bases and J shed 0 bases, with 16 bases lying between them. In the authors' workflow: Estimated nucleated cell counts came from reference gene primer amplification. TCRdb's copy holds only in-frame clones and misses some; the assay was immunoSEQ multiplex PCR. The V and J calls and the clone size are those of that table, but D and trimming were determined from the DNA. The repertoire holds 200,000 to 250,000 clones, with under 90% as singletons. J is TRBJ2-5 and V is TRBV6-2 or TRBV6-3; maybe TRBD2 (5 bases). The sample comprised peripheral blood. This clonotype was sampled from a woman older than 75 with active or convalescent COVID-19. The CDR3 spells CASSYTAGGWDQETQYF. In DNA form, the CDR3 reads TGTGCCAGCAGTTACACGGCGGGCGGATGGGACCAAGAGACCCAGTACTTC.